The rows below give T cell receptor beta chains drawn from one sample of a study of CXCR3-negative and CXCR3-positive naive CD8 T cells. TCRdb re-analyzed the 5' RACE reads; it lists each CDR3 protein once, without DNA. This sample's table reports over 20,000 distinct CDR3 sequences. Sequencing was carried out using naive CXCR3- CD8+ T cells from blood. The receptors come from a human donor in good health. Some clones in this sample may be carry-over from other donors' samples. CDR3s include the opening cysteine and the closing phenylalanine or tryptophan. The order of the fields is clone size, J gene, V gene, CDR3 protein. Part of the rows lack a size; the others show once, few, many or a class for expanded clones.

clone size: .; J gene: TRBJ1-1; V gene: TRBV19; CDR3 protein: CASSTRGFTEAFF
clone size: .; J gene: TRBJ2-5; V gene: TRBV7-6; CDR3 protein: CASSGLDRQETQYF
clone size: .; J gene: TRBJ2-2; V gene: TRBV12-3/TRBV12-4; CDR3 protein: CASSGTGAQNTGELFF
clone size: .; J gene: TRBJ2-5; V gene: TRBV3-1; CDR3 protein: CASSQGENSGQETQYF
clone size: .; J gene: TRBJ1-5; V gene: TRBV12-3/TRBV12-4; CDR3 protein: CASTTGGRQPQHF
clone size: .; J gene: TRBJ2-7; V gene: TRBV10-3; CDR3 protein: CAISAGQGTQEQYF
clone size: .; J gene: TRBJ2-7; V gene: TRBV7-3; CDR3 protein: CASSLDGDLGNEQYF
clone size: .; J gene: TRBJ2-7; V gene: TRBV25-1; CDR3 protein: CASSGGAGAEQYF
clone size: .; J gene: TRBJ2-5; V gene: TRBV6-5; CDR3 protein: CASRISSGGLQETQYF
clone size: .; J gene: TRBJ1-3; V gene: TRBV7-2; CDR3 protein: CASSPTTGPGNTIYF
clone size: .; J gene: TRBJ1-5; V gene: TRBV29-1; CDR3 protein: CSVGEGFNQPQHF
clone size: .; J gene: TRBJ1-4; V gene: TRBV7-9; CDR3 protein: CASSDRDRDEKLFF
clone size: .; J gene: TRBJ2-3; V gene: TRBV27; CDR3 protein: CASSLAGQGIADTQYF
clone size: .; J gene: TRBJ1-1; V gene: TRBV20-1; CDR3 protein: CSARTPGRENTEAFF
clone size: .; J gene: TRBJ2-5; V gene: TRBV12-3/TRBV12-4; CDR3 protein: CASSLVGAGETQYF
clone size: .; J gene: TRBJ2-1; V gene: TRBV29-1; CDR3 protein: CSVEEGAGNEQFF
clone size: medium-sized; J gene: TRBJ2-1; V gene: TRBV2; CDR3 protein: CASSDGGYNEQFF
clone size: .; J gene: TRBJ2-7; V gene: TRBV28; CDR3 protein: CASSFSGTSGRSTSYEQYF
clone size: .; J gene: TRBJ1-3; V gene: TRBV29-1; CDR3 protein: CSVVVTVKTFGDTIYF
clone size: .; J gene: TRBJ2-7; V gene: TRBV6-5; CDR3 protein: CASSYFGGSYEQYF
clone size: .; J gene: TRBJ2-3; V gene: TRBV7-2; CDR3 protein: CASSLAVTDTQYF
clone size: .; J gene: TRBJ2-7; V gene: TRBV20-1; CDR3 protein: CSARQTTTVSYEQYF
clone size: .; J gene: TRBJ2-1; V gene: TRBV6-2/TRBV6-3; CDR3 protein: CASSYARRHNEQFF